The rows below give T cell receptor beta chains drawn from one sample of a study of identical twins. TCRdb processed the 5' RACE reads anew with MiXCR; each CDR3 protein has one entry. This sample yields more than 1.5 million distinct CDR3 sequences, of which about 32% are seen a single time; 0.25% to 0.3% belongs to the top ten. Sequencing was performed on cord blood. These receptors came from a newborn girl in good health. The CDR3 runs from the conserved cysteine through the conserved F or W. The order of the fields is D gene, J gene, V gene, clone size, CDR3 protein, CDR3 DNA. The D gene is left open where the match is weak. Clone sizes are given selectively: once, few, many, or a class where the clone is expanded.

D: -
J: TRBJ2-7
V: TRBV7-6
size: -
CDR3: CANSLGGPRSYEQYF
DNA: TGTGCCAACAGCTTAGGGGGGCCAAGGTCCTACGAGCAGTACTTC

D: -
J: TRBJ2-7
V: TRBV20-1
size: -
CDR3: CSARDGGVSSYEQYF
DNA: TGCAGTGCTAGAGACGGTGGGGTCAGCTCCTACGAGCAGTACTTC

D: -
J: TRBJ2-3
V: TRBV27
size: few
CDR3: CASSFRRRSTDTQYF
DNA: TGTGCCAGCAGTTTTAGAAGACGGAGCACAGATACGCAGTATTTT

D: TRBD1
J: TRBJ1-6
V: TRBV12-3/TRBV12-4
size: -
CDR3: CASSPGTGPSSYNSPLHF
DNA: TGTGCCAGCAGCCCCGGGACAGGGCCCAGCTCCTATAATTCACCCCTCCACTTT

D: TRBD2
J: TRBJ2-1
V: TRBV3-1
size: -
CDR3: CASSHPTSGTTQEASYNEQFF
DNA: TGTGCCAGCAGCCACCCAACTAGCGGGACTACCCAAGAAGCCTCCTACAATGAGCAGTTCTTC

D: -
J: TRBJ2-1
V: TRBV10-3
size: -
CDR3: CAIHSWGPDNEQFF
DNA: TGTGCCATCCACTCCTGGGGACCAGACAATGAGCAGTTCTTC

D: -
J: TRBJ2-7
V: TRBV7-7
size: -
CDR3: CASSLSGAGEQYF
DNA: TGTGCCAGCAGCTTATCAGGGGCCGGCGAGCAGTACTTC

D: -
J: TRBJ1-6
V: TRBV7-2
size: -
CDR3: CASSPQGSTNSPLHF
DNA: TGTGCCAGCAGCCCTCAAGGCAGCACTAATTCACCCCTCCACTTT

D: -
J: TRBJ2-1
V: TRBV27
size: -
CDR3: CASSVEGYNEQFF
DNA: TGTGCCAGCAGCGTCGAGGGGTACAATGAGCAGTTCTTC

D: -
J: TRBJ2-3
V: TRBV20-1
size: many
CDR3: CSARGGDTQYF
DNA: TGCAGTGCTAGGGGAGGAGATACGCAGTATTTT

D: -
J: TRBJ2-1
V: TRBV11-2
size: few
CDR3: CASSLDSGRVNEQFF
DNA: TGTGCCAGCAGCTTAGATTCGGGAAGGGTCAATGAGCAGTTCTTC

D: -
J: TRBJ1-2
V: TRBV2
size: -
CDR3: CASSDSAGANYGYTF
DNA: TGTGCCAGCAGTGACTCGGCAGGGGCTAACTATGGCTACACCTTC

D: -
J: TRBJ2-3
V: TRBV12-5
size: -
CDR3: CASGLVADTQYF
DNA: TGTGCTAGTGGTTTGGTAGCGGATACGCAGTATTTT

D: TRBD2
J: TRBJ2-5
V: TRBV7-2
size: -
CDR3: CASSSRTSGRSQETQYF
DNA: TGTGCCAGCAGCTCTCGGACTAGCGGGAGGTCCCAAGAGACCCAGTACTTC

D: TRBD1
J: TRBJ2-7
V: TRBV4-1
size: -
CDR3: CASSQETGYGYEQYF
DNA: TGCGCCAGCAGCCAGGAGACAGGGTACGGCTACGAGCAGTACTTC

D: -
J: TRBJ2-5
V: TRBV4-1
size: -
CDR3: CASSQVFWGNQETQYF
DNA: TGCGCCAGCAGCCAAGTCTTTTGGGGGAACCAAGAGACCCAGTACTTC

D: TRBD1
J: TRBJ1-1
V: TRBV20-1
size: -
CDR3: CSASEGQGRTEAFF
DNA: TGCAGTGCTAGCGAAGGACAGGGAAGAACTGAAGCTTTCTTT

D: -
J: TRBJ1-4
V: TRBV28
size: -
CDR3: CASTPRGQYEKLFF
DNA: TGTGCCAGCACCCCACGGGGGCAGTATGAAAAACTGTTTTTT

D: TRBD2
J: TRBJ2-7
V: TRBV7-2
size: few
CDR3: CASSLGLAGGWAYEQYF
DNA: TGTGCCAGCAGCTTAGGACTAGCGGGAGGTTGGGCCTACGAGCAGTACTTC

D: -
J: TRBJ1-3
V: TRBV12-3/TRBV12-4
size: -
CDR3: CASSLGGAAGNTIYF
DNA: TGTGCCAGCAGTTTGGGGGGGGCTGCTGGAAACACCATATATTTT

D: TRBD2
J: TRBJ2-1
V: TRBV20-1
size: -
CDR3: CSGGGRGQFF
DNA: TGCAGTGGCGGGGGACGAGGGCAGTTCTTC

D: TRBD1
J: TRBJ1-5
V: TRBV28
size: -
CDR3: CASSSFDRGQPQHF
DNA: TGTGCCAGCAGTTCCTTCGACAGGGGCCAGCCCCAGCATTTT

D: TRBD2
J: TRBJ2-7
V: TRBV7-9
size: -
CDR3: CASSSKPGTSGSSYEQYF
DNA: TGTGCCAGCAGCTCAAAACCCGGGACTAGCGGGAGCTCCTACGAGCAGTACTTC

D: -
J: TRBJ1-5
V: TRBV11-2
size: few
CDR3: CASSLEVFSNQPQHF
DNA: TGTGCCAGCAGCTTAGAGGTATTTAGCAATCAGCCCCAGCATTTT

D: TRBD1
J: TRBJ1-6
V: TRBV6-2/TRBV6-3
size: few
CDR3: CASRTAGQGDSPLHF
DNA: TGTGCCAGCAGGACCGCGGGACAGGGCGACTCACCCCTCCACTTT

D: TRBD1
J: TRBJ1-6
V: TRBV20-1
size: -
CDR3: CSARDPWTGGTPPHF
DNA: TGCAGTGCTAGAGATCCCTGGACAGGGGGCACACCCCCCCACTTT

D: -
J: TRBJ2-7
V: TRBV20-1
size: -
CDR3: CRAGGGPYEQYF
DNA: TGCAGAGCTGGAGGGGGCCCCTACGAGCAGTACTTC

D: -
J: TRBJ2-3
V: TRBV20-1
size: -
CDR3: CSARGQGGGTDTQYF
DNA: TGCAGTGCTAGAGGCCAGGGAGGAGGCACAGATACGCAGTATTTT

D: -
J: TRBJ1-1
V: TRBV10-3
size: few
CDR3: CAISGTASTEAFF
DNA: TGTGCCATCAGTGGGACAGCCTCCACTGAAGCTTTCTTT

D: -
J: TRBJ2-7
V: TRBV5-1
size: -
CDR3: CASQDSSYEQYF
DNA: TGCGCCAGCCAGGATAGCTCCTACGAGCAGTACTTC

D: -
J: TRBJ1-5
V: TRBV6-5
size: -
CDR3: CASSSGQWQNQPQHF
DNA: TGTGCCAGCAGTTCAGGACAGTGGCAAAATCAGCCCCAGCATTTT

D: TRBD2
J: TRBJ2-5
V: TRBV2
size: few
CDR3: CASRKTSGGPLQETQYF
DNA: TGTGCCAGCCGTAAGACTAGCGGGGGTCCCCTTCAAGAGACCCAGTACTTC

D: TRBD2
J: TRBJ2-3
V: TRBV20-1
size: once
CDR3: CGRTGLAATDTQYF
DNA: TGCGGAAGGACCGGGCTAGCGGCCACAGATACGCAGTATTTT

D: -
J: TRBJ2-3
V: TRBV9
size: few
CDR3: CASSVGAISSTDTQYF
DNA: TGTGCCAGCAGCGTAGGCGCTATTTCTAGCACAGATACGCAGTATTTT

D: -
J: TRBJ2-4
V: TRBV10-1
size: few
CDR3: CASSPLQTTEEAKNIQYF
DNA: TGCGCCAGCAGCCCCTTGCAGACGACCGAAGAGGCCAAAAACATTCAGTACTTC

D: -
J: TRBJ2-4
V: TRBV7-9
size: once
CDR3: CASSLGTLAERLAKNIQYF
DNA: TGTGCCAGCAGCTTAGGTACCTTAGCGGAGAGGCTAGCCAAAAACATTCAGTACTTC

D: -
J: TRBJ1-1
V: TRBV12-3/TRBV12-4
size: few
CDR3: CASSPRQPRATEAFF
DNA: TGTGCCAGCAGTCCCCGACAACCCCGGGCCACTGAAGCTTTCTTT

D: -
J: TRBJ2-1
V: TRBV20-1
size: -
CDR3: CSARDFPLGDNEQFF
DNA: TGCAGTGCTAGAGATTTCCCCCTTGGGGACAATGAGCAGTTCTTC

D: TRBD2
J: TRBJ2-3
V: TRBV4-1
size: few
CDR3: CASSQGLLRETDTQYF
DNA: TGCGCCAGCAGCCAAGGGCTTCTGCGGGAGACAGATACGCAGTATTTT

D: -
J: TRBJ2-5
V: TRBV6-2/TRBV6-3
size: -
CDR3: CASSYSGRGETQYF
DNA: TGTGCCAGCAGTTACTCAGGGCGGGGAGAGACCCAGTACTTC

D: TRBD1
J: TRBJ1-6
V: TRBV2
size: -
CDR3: CAGLTGENSPLHF
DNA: TGTGCCGGACTGACAGGGGAGAATTCACCCCTCCACTTT

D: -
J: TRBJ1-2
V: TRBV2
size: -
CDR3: CASSGAGINYGYTF
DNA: TGTGCCAGCAGTGGGGCCGGAATTAACTATGGCTACACCTTC